A selection of T cell receptor beta chains follows, all from one sample in a study of long-term antiretroviral therapy in people with HIV. Produced via immunoSEQ multiplex PCR; TCRdb's table is partial and in-frame only. The sample has tens of thousands of clones, 80% to 90% seen once. The material sequenced was unsorted PBMCs, taken 0.3 years after starting antiretroviral therapy. These receptors were collected from a man younger than 35 with HIV. CDR3s include the opening cysteine and the closing phenylalanine or tryptophan. Each record gives: V gene, CDR3 protein.

V: TRBV7-9
CDR3: CASSLPPTGVKGNTIYF

V: TRBV5-1
CDR3: CASSLGQALTYEQYF

V: TRBV12-5
CDR3: CASGRGQSGEKLFF

V: TRBV6-5
CDR3: CASSYFSLGDTEAFF

V: TRBV5-1
CDR3: CASSFPRQGAGWETQYF

V: TRBV6-5
CDR3: CASSGPDETQYF

V: TRBV6-1
CDR3: CASSEALGSVGAFF

V: TRBV11-2
CDR3: CASSLSGTSYEQYF

V: TRBV27
CDR3: CASSRTSTYNEQFF

V: TRBV5-1
CDR3: CASSLGTGHYNSPLHF

V: TRBV19
CDR3: CASSRTKGGTLTDTQYF

V: TRBV5-5
CDR3: CASSTTTLGYEQYF

V: TRBV5-1
CDR3: CASSLGYEQYF

V: TRBV28
CDR3: CASSPETGAGSDTQYF

V: TRBV30
CDR3: CAGTGGNTGELFF

V: TRBV19
CDR3: CASSYGTGDYGYTF

V: TRBV7-3
CDR3: CASSSSGGGSSTDTQYF

V: TRBV5-5
CDR3: CASSQRADGYTF

V: TRBV6-1
CDR3: CASRPTGNTEAFF

V: TRBV6-4
CDR3: CASSRDSDLSGANVLTF

V: TRBV9
CDR3: CASNSDTQYF

V: TRBV7-8
CDR3: CASSSQARGAYEQYF

V: TRBV7-3
CDR3: CASSSDRGYGYTF

V: TRBV7-9
CDR3: CASSPTGDGYTF

V: TRBV4-1
CDR3: CASSQTDSDNSPLHF

V: TRBV18
CDR3: CASSPPRGTSNTGELFF

V: TRBV7-8
CDR3: CASSLAGVTGGYTF

V: TRBV27
CDR3: CASSPGPGGNEQFF

V: TRBV7-3
CDR3: CASSPGTGTMGEQYF

V: TRBV4-3
CDR3: CASSQYVLAGVTVAKNIQYF

V: TRBV27
CDR3: CASARQGLDEKLFF

V: TRBV7-2
CDR3: CASSPSAGQGYEQYF

V: TRBV5-4
CDR3: CASSLAAASSYEQYF

V: TRBV30
CDR3: CAWSMDNRYSNQPQHF

V: TRBV27
CDR3: CASSFGVEGEAFF

V: TRBV27
CDR3: CASSLSIGASEQFF

V: TRBV11-2
CDR3: CASSFRTGTGGGTNYGYTF

V: TRBV6-6
CDR3: CASSYSGQGIYNEQFF

V: TRBV27
CDR3: CASGGRADTQYF

V: TRBV6-4
CDR3: CASSETGSGTDTQYF

V: TRBV6-5
CDR3: CASRQGAREKLFF

V: TRBV5-4
CDR3: CASSPAGESTDTQYF

V: TRBV5-1
CDR3: CASSLSGDSGNTIYF

V: TRBV6-4
CDR3: CASSETGNTEAFF

V: TRBV28
CDR3: CASSLWIVGRDQPQHF

V: TRBV7-8
CDR3: CASSLALGYEQYF

V: TRBV6-1
CDR3: CASRETLLYGYTF

V: TRBV6-5
CDR3: CASRQEGADTQYF

V: TRBV9
CDR3: CASSEGGLAGAYEQYF

V: TRBV9
CDR3: CASSVTGESGYEQYF

V: TRBV30
CDR3: CAWTSRTGQPQHF

V: TRBV28
CDR3: CASSFAFRGVETQYF

V: TRBV4-1
CDR3: CASRPTGSGELFF

V: TRBV6-4
CDR3: CASSDIAGGTDTQYF

V: TRBV28
CDR3: CASSSSAGDTWATEAFF